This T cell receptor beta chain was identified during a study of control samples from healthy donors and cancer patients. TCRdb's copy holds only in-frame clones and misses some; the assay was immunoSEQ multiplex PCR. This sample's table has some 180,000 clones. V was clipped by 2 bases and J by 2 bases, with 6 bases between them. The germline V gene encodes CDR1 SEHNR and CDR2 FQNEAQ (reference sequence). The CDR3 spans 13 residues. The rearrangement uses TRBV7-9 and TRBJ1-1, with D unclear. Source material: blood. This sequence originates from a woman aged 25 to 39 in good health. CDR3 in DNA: TGTGCCAGCAGCTTAATAGTTAACACTGAAGCTTTCTTT. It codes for CASSLIVNTEAFF.